This TCR beta chain derives from a study of response to subunit inactivated influenza vaccine. One entry per CDR3 protein, called by TCRdb with MiXCR from the RT-PCR reads. The sample consists of some 550,000 distinct CDR3 sequences, 20% to 25% of them appearing once. Study results and limitations: Every seasonal influenza vaccination brings in few new T cells, the authors suggested.

Worth noting for this clonotype: What it binds is unknown.

V lost 3 bases and J 0 bases, leaving 8 bases between the germline ends. Per germline, CDR1 MDHEN and CDR2 SYDVKM. CDR3 length: 15 residues. The same specimen was also included in a second study, on T cells expressing NK-cell markers. Per that paper: The authors made TCR beta cDNA libraries by 5'RACE template switching. This switching added a universal primer site and UMIs. Several experiments added an anti-gamma-delta TCR antibody to sort only alpha-beta TCR T cells. CD8+ T cells in a handful of donors included dominant NKG2C+ clonotypes at 1.0-7.0%. Once again these clonotypes came out on top in the CD3+CD56-NKG2C+ fraction of a few donors.

J is TRBJ2-2 and V is TRBV28, with D hard to call. The sample consisted of CD4+ T cells sorted from PBMCs, taken 11 to 12 days after vaccination. The source of this sequence is a man over 45 who received an inactivated influenza vaccine. The CDR3 region is CASSFLPANTGELFF. The DNA of the CDR3 is TGTGCCAGCAGTTTTTTGCCCGCGAACACCGGGGAGCTGTTTTTT. Full variable domain (remainder filled in from reference TRBV28 and TRBJ2-2): DVKVTQSSRYLVKRTGEKVFLECVQDMDHENMFWYRQDPGLGLRLIYFSYDVKMKEKGDIPEGYSVSREKKERFSLILESASTNQTSMYLCASSFLPANTGELFFGEGSRLTVL.